Each of the 2 T cell receptor beta chains below was sequenced from the same sample in a study of shared clonotypes between healthy human individuals. The repertoire was sequenced with immunoSEQ multiplex PCR; TCRdb's copy has only in-frame clones and lacks some. Among about 1,900,000 clones, approximately 94% were seen once, and the ten largest hold approximately 1%. Cells designated naive CD8 were CD45RO-negative and were positively selected for CCR7, with terminally differentiated effector memory CD45RA+ cells excluded. Sequencing was carried out using naive CD8+ T cells sorted from blood. These receptors all stem from a man in his late teens or twenties in good health.

Written as DNA, the CDR3 is TGTGCCAGCAGCCCGGGGCCGGGCGGGGAGCTGTTTTTT. Its protein is CASSPGPGGELFF. This rearrangement joins TRBV11-3 to TRBJ2-2; D is perhaps TRBD1 or TRBD2 (5 bases each). Trimming left V 5 bases short and J 7 bases short, with 11 bases between. Per germline, CDR1 SGHNT and CDR2 YENEEA. There are 13 residues in the CDR3.

The chain joins TRBV2 to TRBJ2-1; D ambiguous. The CDR3 has 14 residues. Trimming pared 4 bases from V and 7 bases from J, leaving 14 bases between. Germline V lookup: CDR1 SNHLY, CDR2 FYNNEI. CDR3 sequence (DNA): TGTGCCAGCAGTGCGTACTTAATGGTAAATGAGCAGTTCTTC. Protein: CASSAYLMVNEQFF.